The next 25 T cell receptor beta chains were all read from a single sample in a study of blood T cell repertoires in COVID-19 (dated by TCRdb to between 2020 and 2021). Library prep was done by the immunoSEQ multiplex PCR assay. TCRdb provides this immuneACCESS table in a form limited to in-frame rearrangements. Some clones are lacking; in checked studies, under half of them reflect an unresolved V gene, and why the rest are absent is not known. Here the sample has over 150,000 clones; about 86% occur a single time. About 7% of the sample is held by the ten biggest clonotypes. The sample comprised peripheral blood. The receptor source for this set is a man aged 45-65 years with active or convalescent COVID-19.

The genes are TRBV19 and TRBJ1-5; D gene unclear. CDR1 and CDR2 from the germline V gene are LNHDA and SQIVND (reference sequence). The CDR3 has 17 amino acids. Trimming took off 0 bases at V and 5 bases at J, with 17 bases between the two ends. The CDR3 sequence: CASSIDLGVDPDQPQHF. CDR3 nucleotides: TGTGCCAGTAGTATAGATCTCGGGGTAGATCCCGATCAGCCCCAGCATTTT.

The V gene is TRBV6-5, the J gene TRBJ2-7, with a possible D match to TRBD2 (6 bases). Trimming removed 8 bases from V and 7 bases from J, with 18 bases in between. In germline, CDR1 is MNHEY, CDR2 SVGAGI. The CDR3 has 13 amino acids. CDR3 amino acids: CASWVEGGREQYF. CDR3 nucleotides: TGTGCCAGCTGGGTGGAGGGCGGTAGGGAGCAGTACTTC.

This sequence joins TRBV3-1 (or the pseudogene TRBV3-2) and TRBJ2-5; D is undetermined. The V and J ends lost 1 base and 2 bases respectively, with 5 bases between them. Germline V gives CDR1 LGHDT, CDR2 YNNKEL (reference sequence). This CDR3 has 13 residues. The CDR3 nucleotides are TGTGCCAGCAGCCAAGTGCTACAAGAGACCCAGTACTTC. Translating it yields CASSQVLQETQYF.

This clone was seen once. The CDR3 DNA reads TGTGCCAGCAGTGAAGGGACAGACGTGGTTATCACTGAAGCTTTCTTT. The encoded protein is CASSEGTDVVITEAFF. The J gene is TRBJ1-1, the V gene TRBV2; TRBD1 is a possible D gene (6 bases). The germline V gene encodes CDR1 SNHLY and CDR2 FYNNEI. This CDR3 is built from 16 residues. Trimming left V 1 base short and J 4 bases short, with 16 bases between.

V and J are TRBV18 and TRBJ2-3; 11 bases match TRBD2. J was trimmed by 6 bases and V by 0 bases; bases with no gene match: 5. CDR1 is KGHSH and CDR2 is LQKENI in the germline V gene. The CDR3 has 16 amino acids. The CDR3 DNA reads TGTGCCAGCTCACCACCTAGCGGGAGGGCATCTGATACGCAGTATTTT. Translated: CASSPPSGRASDTQYF.

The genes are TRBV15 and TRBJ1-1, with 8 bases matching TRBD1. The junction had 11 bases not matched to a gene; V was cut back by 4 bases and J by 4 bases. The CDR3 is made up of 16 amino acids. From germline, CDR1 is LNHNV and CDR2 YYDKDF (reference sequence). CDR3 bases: TGTGCCACCAGCAACTCCGGGACAGGAGGGCGCACTGAAGCTTTCTTT. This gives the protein CATSNSGTGGRTEAFF.

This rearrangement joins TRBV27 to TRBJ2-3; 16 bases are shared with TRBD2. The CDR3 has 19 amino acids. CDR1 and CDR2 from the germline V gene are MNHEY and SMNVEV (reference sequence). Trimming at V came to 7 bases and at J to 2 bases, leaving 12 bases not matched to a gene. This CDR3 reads CASTPEGTSGGAYTDTQYF. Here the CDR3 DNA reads TGTGCCAGCACCCCGGAAGGGACTAGCGGGGGGGCCTACACAGATACGCAGTATTTT.

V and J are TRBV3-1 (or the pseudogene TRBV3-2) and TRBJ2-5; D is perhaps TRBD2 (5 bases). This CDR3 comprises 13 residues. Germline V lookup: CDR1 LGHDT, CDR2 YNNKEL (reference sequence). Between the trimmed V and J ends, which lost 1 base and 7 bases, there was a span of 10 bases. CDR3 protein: CASSQVSRGTQYF. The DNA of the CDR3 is TGTGCCAGCAGCCAAGTTTCCCGGGGGACCCAGTACTTC.

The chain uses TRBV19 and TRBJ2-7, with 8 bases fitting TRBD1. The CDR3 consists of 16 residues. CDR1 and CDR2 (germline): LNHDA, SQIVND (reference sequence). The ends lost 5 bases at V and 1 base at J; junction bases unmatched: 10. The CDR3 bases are TGTGCCAGTAGTCTGACAGGGGTAGGGAAGTCCTACGAGCAGTACTTC. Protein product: CASSLTGVGKSYEQYF.

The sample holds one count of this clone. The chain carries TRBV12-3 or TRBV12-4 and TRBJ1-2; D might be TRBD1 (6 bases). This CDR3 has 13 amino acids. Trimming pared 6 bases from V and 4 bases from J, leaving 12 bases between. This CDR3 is CASSTQGSYGYTF. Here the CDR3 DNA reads TGTGCCAGCAGCACCCAGGGGAGCTATGGCTACACCTTC.

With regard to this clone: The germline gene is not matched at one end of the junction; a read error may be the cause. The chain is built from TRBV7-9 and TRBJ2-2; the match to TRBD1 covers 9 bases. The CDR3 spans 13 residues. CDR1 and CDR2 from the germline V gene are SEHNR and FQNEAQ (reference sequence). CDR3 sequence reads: CASGQGNNGELFF. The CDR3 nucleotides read TGTGCCAGCGGACAGGGGAACAACGGGGAGCTGTTTTTT.

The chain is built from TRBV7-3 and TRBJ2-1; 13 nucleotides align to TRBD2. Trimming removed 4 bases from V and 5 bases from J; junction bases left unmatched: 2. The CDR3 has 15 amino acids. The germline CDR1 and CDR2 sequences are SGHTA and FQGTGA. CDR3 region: CASSWGLAGNNEQFF. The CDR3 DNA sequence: TGTGCCAGCAGCTGGGGACTAGCGGGGAACAATGAGCAGTTCTTC.

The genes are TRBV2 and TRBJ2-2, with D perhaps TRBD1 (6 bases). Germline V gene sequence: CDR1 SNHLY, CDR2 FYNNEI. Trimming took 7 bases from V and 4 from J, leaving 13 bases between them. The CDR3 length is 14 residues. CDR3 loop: CASIPGTRTGELFF. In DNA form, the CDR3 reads TGTGCCAGCATCCCGGGGACACGCACCGGGGAGCTGTTTTTT. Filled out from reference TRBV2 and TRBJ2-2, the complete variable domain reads EPEVTQTPSHQVTQMGQEVILRCVPISNHLYFYWYRQILGQKVEFLVSFYNNEISEKSEIFDDQFSVERPDGSNFTLKIRSTKLEDSAMYFCASIPGTRTGELFFGEGSRLTVL.

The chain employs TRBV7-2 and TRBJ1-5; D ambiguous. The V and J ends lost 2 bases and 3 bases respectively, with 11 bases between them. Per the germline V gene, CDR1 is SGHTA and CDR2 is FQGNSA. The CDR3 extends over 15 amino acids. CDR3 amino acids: CASSLTGGVNQPQHF. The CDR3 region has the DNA TGTGCCAGCAGCTTAACGGGTGGTGTCAATCAGCCCCAGCATTTT.

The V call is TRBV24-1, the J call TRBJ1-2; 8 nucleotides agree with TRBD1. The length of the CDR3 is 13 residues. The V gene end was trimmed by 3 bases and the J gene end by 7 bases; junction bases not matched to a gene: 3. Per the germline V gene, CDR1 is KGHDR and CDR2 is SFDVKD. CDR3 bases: TGTGCCACCAGTGATCAAGGACAGGGTGGCTACACCTTC. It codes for CATSDQGQGGYTF.

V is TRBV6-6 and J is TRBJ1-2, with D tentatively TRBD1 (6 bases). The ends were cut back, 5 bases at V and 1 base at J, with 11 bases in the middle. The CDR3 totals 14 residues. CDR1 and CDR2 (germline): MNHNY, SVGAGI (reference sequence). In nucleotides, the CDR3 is TGTGCCAGCAGTACAGGGTCGCTTAACTATGGCTACACCTTC. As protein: CASSTGSLNYGYTF.

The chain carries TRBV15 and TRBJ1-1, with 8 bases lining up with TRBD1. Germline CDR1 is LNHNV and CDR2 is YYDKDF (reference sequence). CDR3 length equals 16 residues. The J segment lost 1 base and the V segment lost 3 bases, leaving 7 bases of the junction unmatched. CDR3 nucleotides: TGTGCCACCAGCAGGGGGGACAGGACTACGAACACTGAAGCTTTCTTT. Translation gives CATSRGDRTTNTEAFF. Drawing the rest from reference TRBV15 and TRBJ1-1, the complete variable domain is DAMVIQNPRYQVTQFGKPVTLSCSQTLNHNVMYWYQQKSSQAPKLLFHYYDKDFNNEADTPDNFQSRRPNTSFCFLDIRSPGLGDTAMYLCATSRGDRTTNTEAFFGQGTRLTVV.

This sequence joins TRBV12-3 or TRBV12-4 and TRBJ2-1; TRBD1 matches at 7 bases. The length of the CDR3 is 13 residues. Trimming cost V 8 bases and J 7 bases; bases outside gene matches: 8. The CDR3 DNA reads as TGTGCCAGCCAAGGGGGCGCAATAAATGAGCAGTTCTTC. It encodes CASQGGAINEQFF.

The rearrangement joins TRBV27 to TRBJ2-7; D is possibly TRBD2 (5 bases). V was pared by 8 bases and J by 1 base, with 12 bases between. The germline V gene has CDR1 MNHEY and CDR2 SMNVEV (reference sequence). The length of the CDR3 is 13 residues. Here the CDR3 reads CASRRAGSYEQYF. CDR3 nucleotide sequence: TGTGCCAGCCGGCGGGCTGGTTCCTACGAGCAGTACTTC.

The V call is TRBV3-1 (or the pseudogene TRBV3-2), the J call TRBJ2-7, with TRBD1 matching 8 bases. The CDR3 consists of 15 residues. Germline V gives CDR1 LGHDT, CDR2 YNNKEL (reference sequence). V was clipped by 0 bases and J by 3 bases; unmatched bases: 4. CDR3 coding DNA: TGTGCCAGCAGCCAAGATGCCGGGACAGGCTACGAGCAGTACTTC. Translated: CASSQDAGTGYEQYF.

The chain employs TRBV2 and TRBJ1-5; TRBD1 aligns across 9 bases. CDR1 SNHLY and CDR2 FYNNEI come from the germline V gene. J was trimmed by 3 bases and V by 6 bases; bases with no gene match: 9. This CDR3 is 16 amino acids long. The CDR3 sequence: CASSDYTGGPNQPQHF. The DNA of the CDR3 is TGTGCCAGCAGCGACTATACAGGGGGCCCCAATCAGCCCCAGCATTTT.

The CDR3 here is CASSAGLAGYTF. CDR3 sequence (DNA): TGTGCCAGCAGTGCGGGTCTTGCTGGCTACACCTTC. The chain has TRBV2 and TRBJ1-2; D gene ambiguous. The CDR3 contains 12 residues. The V end lost 4 bases, the J end lost 7 bases, and 10 bases lay between the germline ends. The germline V gene encodes CDR1 SNHLY and CDR2 FYNNEI.

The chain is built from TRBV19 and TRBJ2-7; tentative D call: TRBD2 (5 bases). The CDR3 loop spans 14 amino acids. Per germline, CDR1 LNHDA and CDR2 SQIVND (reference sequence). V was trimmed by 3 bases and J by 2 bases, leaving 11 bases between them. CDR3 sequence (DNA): TGTGCCAGTAGTATTTTAGGAGGAACCTACGAGCAGTACTTC. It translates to CASSILGGTYEQYF.

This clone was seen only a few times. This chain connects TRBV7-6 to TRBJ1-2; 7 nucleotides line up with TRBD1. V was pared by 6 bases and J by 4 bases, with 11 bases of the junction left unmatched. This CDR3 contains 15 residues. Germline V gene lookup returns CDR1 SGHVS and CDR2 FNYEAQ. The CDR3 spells CASSIASKGAYGYTF. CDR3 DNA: TGTGCCAGCAGTATAGCCTCAAAGGGGGCCTATGGCTACACCTTC.

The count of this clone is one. Here the CDR3 DNA reads TGTGCCAGCAGCCCGGGCCTAGCGGGGGTTTCCTACGAGCAGTACTTC. Translation: CASSPGLAGVSYEQYF. V gene TRBV9 combines with J gene TRBJ2-7; 10 nucleotides agree with TRBD2. The J segment lost 1 base and the V segment lost 4 bases, leaving 8 bases of the junction unmatched. The CDR3 runs 16 residues. Germline CDR1 and CDR2: SGDLS and YYNGEE. The variable domain in full, completed from reference TRBV9 and TRBJ2-7, reads DSGVTQTPKHLITATGQRVTLRCSPRSGDLSVYWYQQSLDQGLQFLIQYYNGEERAKGNILERFSAQQFPDLHSELNLSSLELGDSALYFCASSPGLAGVSYEQYFGPGTRLTVT.